This T cell receptor beta chain was captured in a study of shared clonotypes between healthy human individuals. Libraries were prepared by immunoSEQ multiplex PCR; TCRdb keeps only in-frame clonotypes and omits some of them. There are about 2 million clones in the sample; roughly 94% occur only once, and roughly 0.13% lies in the top ten. The junction had 4 bases not matched to a gene; V was cut back by 3 bases and J by 10 bases. Germline V gene sequence: CDR1 SGHTA, CDR2 FQGTGA. CDR3 length equals 14 residues. Source material: naive CD4+ T cells sorted from blood. Subset denoted: CD45RA+ positively selected. The receptor comes from a man younger than 35 in good health. This rearrangement joins TRBV7-3 to TRBJ1-6; TRBD1 agrees at 9 bases. The CDR3 sequence: CASSLTGGKSPLHF. As DNA, the CDR3 is TGTGCCAGCAGCTTGACAGGGGGGAAATCACCCCTCCACTTT.